This T cell receptor (beta chain) was captured by sequencing in a study of human T cells and chemical hapten exposure. Across the study: Small volume differences among pooled libraries mainly caused per-sample TCR yield variation. The study, taken as a whole, reports: There was no change with DPC sensitization in TCRs above 1 in 1000 frequency.

As to time point: healthy volunteer bleed at 2 weeks. Whole blood, unfractionated, served as the material for total RNA extraction. The CDR3 is made up of 15 amino acids. Germline V gene data show CDR1 as SGHDT and CDR2 as YYEEEE. V was cut by 4 bases and J by 1 base, with 14 bases left in between. During construction of the library, unique molecular identifiers were attached to individual cDNA molecules for quantitative, reproducible TCR counting. Methods used by the authors: Sequenced samples showed a median of around 100,000 TCRs each, with counts running from roughly 23,000 to 700,000. TCRdb re-analysed the RACE reads in MiXCR, keeping a single row per CDR3 protein. TCRdb, not the authors, supplied the V and J calls. The table shows 80,000 to 100,000 distinct CDR3 sequences, with roughly 8.5% occurring only once. Note on this clonotype: Its antigen is undetermined.

Sequenced input: whole blood. This rearrangement joins TRBV5-6 to TRBJ1-1; D uncertain. The receptor comes from a female donor in good health. Some clones in this sample may be carry-over from other donors' samples. CDR3 sequence reads: CASSLAMTRNTEAFF. The CDR3 coding sequence is TGTGCCAGCAGCCTAGCTATGACCCGGAACACTGAAGCTTTCTTT.